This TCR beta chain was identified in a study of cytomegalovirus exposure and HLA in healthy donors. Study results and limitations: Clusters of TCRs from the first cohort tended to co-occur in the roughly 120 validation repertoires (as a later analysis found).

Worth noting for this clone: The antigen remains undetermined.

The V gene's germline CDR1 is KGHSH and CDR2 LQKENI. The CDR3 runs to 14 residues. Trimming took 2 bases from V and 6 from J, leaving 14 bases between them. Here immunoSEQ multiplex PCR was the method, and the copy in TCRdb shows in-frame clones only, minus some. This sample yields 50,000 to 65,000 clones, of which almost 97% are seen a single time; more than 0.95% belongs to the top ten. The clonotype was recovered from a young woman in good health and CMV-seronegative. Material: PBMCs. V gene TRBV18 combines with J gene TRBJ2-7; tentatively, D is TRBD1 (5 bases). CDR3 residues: CASSPWGVPSEQYF. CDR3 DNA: TGTGCCAGCTCACCATGGGGCGTCCCCTCCGAGCAGTACTTC.